A selection of T cell receptor beta chains follows, all from one sample in a study of blood T cell repertoires in COVID-19. Using immunoSEQ multiplex PCR, the repertoire was profiled, and TCRdb retains in-frame clones only, with some absent. The sample holds some 130,000 clones, about 72% seen once. The sample comprised peripheral blood. The receptor source for this set is a woman in her 70s with acute or convalescent COVID-19. The CDR3 runs from the conserved cysteine through the conserved F or W. The size field is filled for only some rows; it gives once, few, many or a size class.

CDR3,V,J,size
CASSLSGVNTDTQYF,TRBV5-1,TRBJ2-3,few
CATRPGLAGRAGELFF,TRBV24-1,TRBJ2-2,-
CASSLLGNQPQHF,TRBV28,TRBJ1-5,-
CASSYSGQGLSEAFF,TRBV6-5,TRBJ1-1,-
CATSRRDRGHGYTF,TRBV15,TRBJ1-2,-
CASSLGTGNYEQYF,TRBV5-1,TRBJ2-7,once
CASSLLGQTEETQYF,TRBV5-6,TRBJ2-5,-
CASSTSSGNLYEQYF,TRBV28,TRBJ2-7,-
CASSSWTGSYEQYF,TRBV6-5,TRBJ2-7,-
CASSSPGQQRFRAGTDTQYF,TRBV2,TRBJ2-3,few
CASSISKNTDTQYF,TRBV19,TRBJ2-3,-
CASSPRVDYGYTF,TRBV12-3/TRBV12-4,TRBJ1-2,-
CASSLGQGPVLNTEAFF,TRBV5-1,TRBJ1-1,-
CASRTGSSYNEQFF,TRBV7-9,TRBJ2-1,-
CASSLDRGLQPQHF,TRBV7-2,TRBJ1-5,few
CASQDNYGYTF,TRBV12-5,TRBJ1-2,-
CASSQEGTEGGELFF,TRBV4-1,TRBJ2-2,-
CASSVEGVGYNEQFF,TRBV9,TRBJ2-1,few
CSAKDIYGYTF,TRBV20-1,TRBJ1-2,-
CATSRGAAASTDTQYF,TRBV15,TRBJ2-3,-
CASRMAQAGGDTDTQYF,TRBV5-1,TRBJ2-3,-
CASSSPDRGYGYTF,TRBV5-1,TRBJ1-2,once
CASSLVGQYGELFF,TRBV5-8,TRBJ2-2,-
CASSLAQGGRGRGYTF,TRBV7-2,TRBJ1-2,-
CASSPGQGQEAFF,TRBV7-3,TRBJ1-1,few
CASTDQGYGYTF,TRBV12-3/TRBV12-4,TRBJ1-2,-
CASSQRASGEQYF,TRBV7-2,TRBJ2-7,-
CASSSFPPGANVLTF,TRBV5-4,TRBJ2-6,-
CASSQDDEREGNEQFF,TRBV4-2,TRBJ2-1,-
CASSLVRGQFYEQYF,TRBV11-2,TRBJ2-7,few
CASSPGLAGGPGYNEQFF,TRBV9,TRBJ2-1,-
CASIPVRGAGEKLFF,TRBV28,TRBJ1-4,-
CASSAGGLPYEQYF,TRBV25-1,TRBJ2-7,-
CASSQGRNYGYTF,TRBV14,TRBJ1-2,few
CASSRERGQESGYTF,TRBV2,TRBJ1-2,-
CASSWGLAGARETQYF,TRBV7-6,TRBJ2-5,-